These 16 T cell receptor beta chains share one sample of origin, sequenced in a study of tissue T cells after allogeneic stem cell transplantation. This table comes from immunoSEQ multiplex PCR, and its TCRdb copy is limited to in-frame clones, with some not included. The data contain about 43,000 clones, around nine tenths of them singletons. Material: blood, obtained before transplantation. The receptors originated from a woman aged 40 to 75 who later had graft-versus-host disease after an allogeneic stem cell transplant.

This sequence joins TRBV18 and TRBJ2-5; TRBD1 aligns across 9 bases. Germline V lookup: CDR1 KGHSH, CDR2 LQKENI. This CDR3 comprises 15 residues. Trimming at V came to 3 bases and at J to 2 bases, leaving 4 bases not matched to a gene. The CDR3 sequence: CASSPLQGAQETQYF. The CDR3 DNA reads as TGTGCCAGCTCACCCTTACAGGGGGCACAAGAGACCCAGTACTTC.

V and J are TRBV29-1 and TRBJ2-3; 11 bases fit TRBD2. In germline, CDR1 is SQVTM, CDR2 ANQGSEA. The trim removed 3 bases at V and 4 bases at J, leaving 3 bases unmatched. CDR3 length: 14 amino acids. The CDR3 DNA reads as TGCAGCGTTGATCTAGCGGGAGGCCCAGATACGCAGTATTTT. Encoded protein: CSVDLAGGPDTQYF.

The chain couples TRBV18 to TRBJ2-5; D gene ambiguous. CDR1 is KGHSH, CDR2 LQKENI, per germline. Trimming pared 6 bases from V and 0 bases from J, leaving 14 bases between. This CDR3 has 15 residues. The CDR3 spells CASSLSAADQETQYF. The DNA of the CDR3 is TGTGCCAGCTCCCTCTCCGCGGCGGACCAAGAGACCCAGTACTTC.

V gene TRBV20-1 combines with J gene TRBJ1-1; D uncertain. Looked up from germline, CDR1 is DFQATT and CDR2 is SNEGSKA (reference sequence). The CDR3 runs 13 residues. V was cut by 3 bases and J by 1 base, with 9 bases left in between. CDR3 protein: CSASSGQNTEAFF. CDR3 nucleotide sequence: TGCAGTGCTAGTTCGGGCCAGAACACTGAAGCTTTCTTT.

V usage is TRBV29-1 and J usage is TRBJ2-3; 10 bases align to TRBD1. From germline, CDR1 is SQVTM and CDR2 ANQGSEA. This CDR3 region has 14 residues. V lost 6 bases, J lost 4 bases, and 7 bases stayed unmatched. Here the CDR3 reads CSVLTGGPADTQYF. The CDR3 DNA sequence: TGCAGCGTGCTGACAGGGGGCCCCGCAGATACGCAGTATTTT.

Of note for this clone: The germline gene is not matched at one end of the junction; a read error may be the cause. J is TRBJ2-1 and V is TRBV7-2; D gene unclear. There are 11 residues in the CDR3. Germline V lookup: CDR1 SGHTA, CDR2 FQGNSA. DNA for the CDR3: TGTGCCAGCAGCTTAGGGTCTTATTGGCTCTTC. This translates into CASSLGSYWLF.

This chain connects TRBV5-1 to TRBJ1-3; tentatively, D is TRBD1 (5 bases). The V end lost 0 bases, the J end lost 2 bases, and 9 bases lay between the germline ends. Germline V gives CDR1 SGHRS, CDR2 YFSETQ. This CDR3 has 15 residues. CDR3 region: CASSLEGVPGNTIYF. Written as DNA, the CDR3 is TGCGCCAGCAGCTTGGAAGGGGTACCTGGAAACACCATATATTTT.

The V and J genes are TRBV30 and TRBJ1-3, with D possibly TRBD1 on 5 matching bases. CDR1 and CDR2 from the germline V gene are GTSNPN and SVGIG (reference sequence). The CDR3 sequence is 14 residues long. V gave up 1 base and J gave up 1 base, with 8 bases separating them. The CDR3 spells CAWSGRGSGNTIYF. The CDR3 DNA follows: TGTGCCTGGAGTGGGCGGGGGTCTGGAAACACCATATATTTT.

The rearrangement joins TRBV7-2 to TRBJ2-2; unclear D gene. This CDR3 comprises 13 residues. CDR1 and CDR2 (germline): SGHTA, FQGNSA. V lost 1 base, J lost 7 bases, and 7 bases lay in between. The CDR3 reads CASSLVVSGELFF. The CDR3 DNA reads TGTGCCAGCAGCTTAGTGGTTAGCGGGGAGCTGTTTTTT.

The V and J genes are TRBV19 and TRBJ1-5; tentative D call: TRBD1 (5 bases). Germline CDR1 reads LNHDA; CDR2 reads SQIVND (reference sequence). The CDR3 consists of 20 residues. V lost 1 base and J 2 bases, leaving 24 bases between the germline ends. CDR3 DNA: TGTGCCAGTAGTATAGTTGGACACCTCCGTGAGGGACTCGGCAATCAGCCCCAGCATTTT. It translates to CASSIVGHLREGLGNQPQHF.

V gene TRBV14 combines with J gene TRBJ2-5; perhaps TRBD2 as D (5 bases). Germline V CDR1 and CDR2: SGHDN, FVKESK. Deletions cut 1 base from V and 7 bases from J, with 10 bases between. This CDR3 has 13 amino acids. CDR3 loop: CASSQAGRGTQYF. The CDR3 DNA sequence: TGTGCCAGCAGCCAAGCCGGACGGGGGACCCAGTACTTC.

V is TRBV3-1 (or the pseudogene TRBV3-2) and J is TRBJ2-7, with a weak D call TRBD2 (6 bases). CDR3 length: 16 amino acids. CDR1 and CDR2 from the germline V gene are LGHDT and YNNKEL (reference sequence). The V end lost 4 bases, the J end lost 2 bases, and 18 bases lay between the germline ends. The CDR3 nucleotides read TGTGCCAGCAGCCGAACCACTAGCCTACCCACCTACGAGCAGTACTTC. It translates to CASSRTTSLPTYEQYF.

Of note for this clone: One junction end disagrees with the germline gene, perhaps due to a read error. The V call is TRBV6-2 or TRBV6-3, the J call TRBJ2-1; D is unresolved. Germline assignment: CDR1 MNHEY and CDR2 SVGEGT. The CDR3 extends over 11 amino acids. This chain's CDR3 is CASSNSREQFF. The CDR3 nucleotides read TGTGCCAGCAGTAACTCTAGGGAGCAGTTCTTC.

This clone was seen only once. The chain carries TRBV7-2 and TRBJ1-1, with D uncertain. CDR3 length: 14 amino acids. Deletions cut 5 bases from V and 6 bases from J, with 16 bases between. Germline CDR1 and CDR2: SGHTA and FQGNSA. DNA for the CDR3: TGTGCCAGCAGCCTGCCTCCCTACGTGTCTGAAGCTTTCTTT. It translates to CASSLPPYVSEAFF.

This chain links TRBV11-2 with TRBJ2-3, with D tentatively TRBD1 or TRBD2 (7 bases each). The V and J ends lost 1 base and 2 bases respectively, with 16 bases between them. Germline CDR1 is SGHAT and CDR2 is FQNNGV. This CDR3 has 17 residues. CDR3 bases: TGTGCCAGCAGCTTAGGGGGGGGACAGACCTACACAGATACGCAGTATTTT. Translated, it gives CASSLGGGQTYTDTQYF.

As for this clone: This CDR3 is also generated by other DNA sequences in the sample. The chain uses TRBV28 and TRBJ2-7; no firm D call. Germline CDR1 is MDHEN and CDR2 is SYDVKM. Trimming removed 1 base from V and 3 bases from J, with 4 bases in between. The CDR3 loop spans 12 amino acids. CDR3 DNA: TGTGCCAGCAGTTTATTAGGCTACGAGCAGTACTTC. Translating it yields CASSLLGYEQYF. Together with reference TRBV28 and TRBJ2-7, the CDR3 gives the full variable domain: DVKVTQSSRYLVKRTGEKVFLECVQDMDHENMFWYRQDPGLGLRLIYFSYDVKMKEKGDIPEGYSVSREKKERFSLILESASTNQTSMYLCASSLLGYEQYFGPGTRLTVT.